This record looks at one TCR beta chain sequence and its context. This clone came up a few times. Its cognate antigen has yet to be identified. The record has no base qualities; no much larger clone is one base away. A single peripheral blood draw of around 0.11 L on average was collected from each donor into heparinised tubes. Using a panel that included CD45RO, CCR7, CD25, CD127, CD95 and CD27, naive, central memory, regulatory and stem cell-like memory CD4+ T cells were sorted on a BD FACSAria II. Purity was above 98% for every sorted population. PBMCs were isolated right away by Lymphoprep density gradient centrifugation and were stained directly, without culture. So that batch effects would be minimized, each experiment stained and sorted samples in pairs, pairing one healthy donor with one patient. These data are taken from a study of beta chain features in type 1 diabetes (dated by TCRdb to the late 2010s). Study-level background: Mean age, gender distribution, total cell number and subset yield did not differ between patients and healthy donors. A total of roughly 110 million sorted cells were examined across all samples, and the number of cells per subset was strongly correlated with RNA yield. The study compared TCRB repertoires of sorted circulating CD4+ T cell subsets between recently diagnosed type 1 diabetes patients and matched healthy donors. Regulatory and stem cell-like memory subsets were isolated from only 8 patients and roughly eight healthy donors, whereas naive and central memory subsets came from all 30 or so donors. Results and caveats for the whole study, not just this receptor: At VDJ recombination sites, type 1 diabetes patients had fewer insertions and more deleted nucleotides, which implies abnormalities in thymic rearrangement. The naive, central memory and regulatory TCRB repertoires appeared to resemble one another more closely among patients than among healthy donors. Because cDNA was sequenced instead of genomic DNA, highly expressing activated cells could be over-represented, though the groups showed no difference in activation or CD3 levels. A moderate but significant shortening of TCRB CDR3 length was observed in type 1 diabetes patients in all four CD4+ subsets. HLA sub-analyses involved small numbers of individuals, so any influence of HLA type on TCRB rearrangement remained unresolved. PCR may preferentially amplify shorter templates, but because patient and control samples were amplified and corrected together, any resulting skew would affect both groups equally.

V is trimmed back by 7 bases and J by 4 bases, and the junction contains 10 bases that no gene match accounts for. There are 15 amino acids in the CDR3, from cysteine to phenylalanine inclusive. This entry keeps only the CDR3 DNA: 45 bases, framed from base 1. Taken from the germline V gene, the CDR1 and CDR2 loops are MDHEN and SYDVKM. The entire isolated RNA was reverse transcribed using the High Capacity cDNA Reverse Transcription Kit, and thus expressed TCRB transcripts were sequenced. Deep immunoSEQ sequencing was performed on naive, central memory and regulatory T cell samples, with an average of around 3.5 million total reads per sample. Sorted cells were lysed in RLT buffer and RNA was extracted with DNase-treated RNeasy Micro or Mini kits, depending on cell number. Each cell subset was processed separately to prevent cross-contamination, with patient and healthy donor samples processed together. Using the immunoSEQ multiplex PCR, TCRB sequences were amplified from cDNA into 87-bp fragments spanning the CDR3 region. Amplicons were sequenced on the Illumina HiSeq platform. The original pipeline was this. Synthetic template baselines were used to correct PCR bias computationally, reads within Hamming distance 2 were collapsed together, and singletons that could not be merged were discarded. Reads were aligned to IMGT to assign V, D and J genes, CDR3 length, and insertions or deletions at six rearrangement sites. Clonotype counts were normalized to sorted cell number within each subset before computing true diversity and Gini coefficients with the tcR R package. The overlap coefficient, calculated on TCRB nucleotide sequences, was used to quantify repertoire sharing. As a proxy for the pre-selection repertoire, out-of-frame TCRB sequences from naive cells were analyzed. TCRdb obtained this table from immuneACCESS and retained in-frame rearrangements with V and J assigned. These tables miss some clones; where compared with another copy, unresolved V genes account for less than half of the shortfall, and the remainder is unexplained. V, J and clone size derive from that table, while D and trimming were established from the DNA sequence. For this sample there are more than 300,000 clones; roughly 12% appear just once. Under 0.02% of the sample is taken by the ten largest.

Sequencing was performed on naive CD4+ T cells from blood. The cell subset or site label, read with the paper, signifies: true naive CD4+ T cells. This receptor chain uses TRBV28 and TRBJ2-1; TRBD2 fits 7 bases in the junction. The sequence was collected from a man between 18 and 29 years old in good health. The DNA sequence is as follows: TGTGCCAGCACCCTTCTCGGGAGGACTTACAATGAGCAGTTCTTC. This is translated as CASTLLGRTYNEQFF.